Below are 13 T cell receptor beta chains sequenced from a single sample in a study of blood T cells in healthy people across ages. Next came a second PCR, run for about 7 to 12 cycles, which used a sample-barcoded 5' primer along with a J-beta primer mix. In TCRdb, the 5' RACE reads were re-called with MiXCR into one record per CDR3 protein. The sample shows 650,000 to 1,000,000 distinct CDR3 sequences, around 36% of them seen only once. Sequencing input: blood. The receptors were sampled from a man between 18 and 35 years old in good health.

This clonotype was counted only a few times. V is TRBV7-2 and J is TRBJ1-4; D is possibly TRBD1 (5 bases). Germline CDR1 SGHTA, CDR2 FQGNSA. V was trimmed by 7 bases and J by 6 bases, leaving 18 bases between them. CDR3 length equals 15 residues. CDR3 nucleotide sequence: TGTGCCAGCACTTGGGGACCGGCCGGCCATGAAAAACTGTTTTTT. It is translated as CASTWGPAGHEKLFF.

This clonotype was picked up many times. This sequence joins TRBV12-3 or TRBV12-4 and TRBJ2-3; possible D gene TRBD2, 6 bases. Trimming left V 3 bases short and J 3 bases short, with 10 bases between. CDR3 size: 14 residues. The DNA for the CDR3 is TGTGCCAGCAGTTTCAACCTAGCGACAGATACGCAGTATTTT. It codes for CASSFNLATDTQYF.

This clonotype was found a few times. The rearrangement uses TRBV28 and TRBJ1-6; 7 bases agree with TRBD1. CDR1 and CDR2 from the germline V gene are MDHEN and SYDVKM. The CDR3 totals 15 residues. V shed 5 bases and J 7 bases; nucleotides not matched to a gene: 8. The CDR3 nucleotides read TGTGCCAGCAGTCAGGGGGTAATCAGGAATTCACCCCTCCACTTT. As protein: CASSQGVIRNSPLHF. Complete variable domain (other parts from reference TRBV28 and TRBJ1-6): DVKVTQSSRYLVKRTGEKVFLECVQDMDHENMFWYRQDPGLGLRLIYFSYDVKMKEKGDIPEGYSVSREKKERFSLILESASTNQTSMYLCASSQGVIRNSPLHFGNGTRLTVT.

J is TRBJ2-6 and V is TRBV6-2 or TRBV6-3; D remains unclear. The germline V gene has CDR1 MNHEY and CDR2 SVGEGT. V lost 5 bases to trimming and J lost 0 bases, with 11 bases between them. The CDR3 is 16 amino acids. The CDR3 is CASSRAMGSGANVLTF. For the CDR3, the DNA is TGTGCCAGCAGTCGCGCCATGGGCTCTGGGGCCAACGTCCTGACTTTC.

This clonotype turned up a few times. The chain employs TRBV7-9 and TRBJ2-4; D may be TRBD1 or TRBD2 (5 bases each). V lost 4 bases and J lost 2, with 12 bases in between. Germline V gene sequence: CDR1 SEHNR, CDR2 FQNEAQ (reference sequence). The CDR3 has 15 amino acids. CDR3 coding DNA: TGTGCCAGCAGCTCCCTGGGGGAGACCAAAAACATTCAGTACTTC. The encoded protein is CASSSLGETKNIQYF.

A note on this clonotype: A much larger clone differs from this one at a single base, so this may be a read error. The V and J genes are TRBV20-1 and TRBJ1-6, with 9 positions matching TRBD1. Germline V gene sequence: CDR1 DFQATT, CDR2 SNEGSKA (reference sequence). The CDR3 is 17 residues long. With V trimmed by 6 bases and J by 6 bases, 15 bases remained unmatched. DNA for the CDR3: TGCAGTGCGACCGGGACAGGGATTGACCCGCGTAATTCACCCCTCCACTTT. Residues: CSATGTGIDPRNSPLHF.

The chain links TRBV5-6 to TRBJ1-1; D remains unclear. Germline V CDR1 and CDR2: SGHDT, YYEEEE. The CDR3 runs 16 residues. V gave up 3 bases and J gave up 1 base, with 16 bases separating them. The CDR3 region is CASSSLNRARNTEAFF. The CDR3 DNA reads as TGTGCCAGCAGCTCCCTTAACCGTGCGAGGAACACTGAAGCTTTCTTT.

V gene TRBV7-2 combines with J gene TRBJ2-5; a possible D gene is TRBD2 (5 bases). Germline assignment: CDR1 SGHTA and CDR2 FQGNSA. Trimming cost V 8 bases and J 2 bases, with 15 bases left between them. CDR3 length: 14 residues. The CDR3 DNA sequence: TGTGCCAGCGCAGATGGGAGCACACAAGAGACCCAGTACTTC. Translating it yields CASADGSTQETQYF.

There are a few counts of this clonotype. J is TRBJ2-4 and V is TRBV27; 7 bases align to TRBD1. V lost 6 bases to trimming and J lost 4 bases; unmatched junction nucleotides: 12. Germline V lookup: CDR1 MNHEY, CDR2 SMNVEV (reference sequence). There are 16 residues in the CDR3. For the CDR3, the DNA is TGTGCCAGCAGCTCATGGGAACAGGGGATAAAAAACATTCAGTACTTC. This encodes CASSSWEQGIKNIQYF.

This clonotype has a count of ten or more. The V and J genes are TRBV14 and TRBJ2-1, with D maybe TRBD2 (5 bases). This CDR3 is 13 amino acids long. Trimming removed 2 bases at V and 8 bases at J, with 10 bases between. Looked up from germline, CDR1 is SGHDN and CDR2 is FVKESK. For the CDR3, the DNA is TGTGCCAGCAGCCAATTATCCGGGGATGAGCAGTTCTTC. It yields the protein CASSQLSGDEQFF.

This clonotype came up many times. CDR3 coding DNA: TGTGCCAGCAGCCAAACCCGGGACAGGATGCCCAATGAGCAGTTCTTC. It translates to CASSQTRDRMPNEQFF. The chain links TRBV7-3 to TRBJ2-1, with 8 bases lining up with TRBD1. From germline, CDR1 is SGHTA and CDR2 FQGTGA. V shed 5 bases and J 6 bases; nucleotides not matched to a gene: 12. This CDR3 has 16 residues.

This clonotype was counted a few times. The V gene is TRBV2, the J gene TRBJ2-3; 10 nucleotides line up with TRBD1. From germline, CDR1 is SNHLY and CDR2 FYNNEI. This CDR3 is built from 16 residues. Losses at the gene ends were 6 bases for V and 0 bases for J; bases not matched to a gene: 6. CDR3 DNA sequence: TGTGCCAGCAGCCCGACGGACAGGGGGAGCACAGATACGCAGTATTTT. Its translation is CASSPTDRGSTDTQYF.

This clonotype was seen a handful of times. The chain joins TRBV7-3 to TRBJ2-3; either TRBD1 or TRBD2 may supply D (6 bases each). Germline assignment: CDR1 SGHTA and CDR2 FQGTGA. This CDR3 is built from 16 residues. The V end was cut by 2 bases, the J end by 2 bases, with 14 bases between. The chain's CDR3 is CASSLRGPGTTDTQYF. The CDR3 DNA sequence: TGTGCCAGCAGCTTACGGGGGCCGGGGACCACAGATACGCAGTATTTT.